The 10 T cell receptor beta chains given below trace back to one sample, sequenced in a study of blood T cell repertoires in COVID-19. Sequencing was performed with immunoSEQ multiplex PCR; in TCRdb, only in-frame clones are kept and a portion is missing. The profile shows 50,000 to 70,000 clones, more than 85% of them singletons. Sequencing was performed on peripheral blood. Receptors originate from a woman aged 70-85 years with active COVID-19.

Written as DNA, the CDR3 is TGCGCCAGCAGTGAAGTGAGTAGCGGAAACACCGGGGAGCTGTTTTTT. It is translated as CASSEVSSGNTGELFF. The chain has TRBV10-1 and TRBJ2-2, with a weak D call TRBD2 (6 bases). Trimming took off 3 bases at V and 2 bases at J, with 13 bases between the two ends. Looked up from germline, CDR1 is WNHNN and CDR2 is SYGVQD (reference sequence). The CDR3 totals 16 residues.

The chain carries TRBV4-1 and TRBJ2-7, with TRBD1 matching 8 bases. Germline values: CDR1 MGHRA, CDR2 YSYEKL. V trimming: 4 bases; J trimming: 3 bases; junction bases outside the gene matches: 14. This CDR3 contains 17 residues. The CDR3 region is CASSRDPGQANFYEQYF. CDR3 coding DNA: TGCGCCAGCAGCCGAGATCCGGGACAGGCAAATTTCTACGAGCAGTACTTC.

CDR3 residues: CASSYLPAGLGTEAFF. The DNA of the CDR3 is TGTGCCAGCAGTTACCTCCCAGCAGGACTCGGCACTGAAGCTTTCTTT. The chain uses TRBV6-5 and TRBJ1-1; no clear D gene. The V gene's germline CDR1 is MNHEY and CDR2 SVGAGI. The ends were cut back, 2 bases at V and 4 bases at J, with 17 bases in the middle. The CDR3 covers 16 residues.

This chain connects TRBV5-1 to TRBJ1-1; 12 bases are a match to TRBD1. The CDR3 covers 15 residues. J was trimmed by 6 bases and V by 6 bases; bases with no gene match: 9. Germline V gives CDR1 SGHRS, CDR2 YFSETQ. In DNA form, the CDR3 reads TGCGCCAGCAAAGGCGGCGGGACAGGGGGCGCTGAAGCTTTCTTT. Encoded protein: CASKGGGTGGAEAFF.

The genes are TRBV19 and TRBJ1-4; D call uncertain. Germline assignment: CDR1 LNHDA and CDR2 SQIVND (reference sequence). V shed 4 bases and J shed 8 bases, with 11 bases lying between them. This CDR3 contains 13 residues. CDR3 sequence: CASSNDLEEKLFF. Here the CDR3 DNA reads TGTGCCAGTAGTAACGATCTAGAGGAAAAACTGTTTTTT.

This chain uses TRBV7-3 with TRBJ1-3; the D gene is possibly TRBD1 (5 bases). This CDR3 is 13 amino acids long. V gave up 4 bases and J gave up 4 bases, with 8 bases separating them. CDR1 SGHTA and CDR2 FQGTGA come from the germline V gene. CDR3 nucleotides: TGTGCCAGCAGCTCCCGACAGGGAAACACCATATATTTT. Encoded protein: CASSSRQGNTIYF.

This rearrangement joins TRBV19 to TRBJ1-5; D is unclear. The CDR3 extends over 15 amino acids. Trimming pared 7 bases from V and 5 bases from J, leaving 18 bases between. Looked up from germline, CDR1 is LNHDA and CDR2 is SQIVND (reference sequence). The CDR3 sequence: CASTSLARGDQPQHF. CDR3 in DNA: TGTGCCAGTACTAGTCTCGCGCGCGGAGATCAGCCCCAGCATTTT.

V and J are TRBV2 and TRBJ1-1; possibly TRBD1 for D (5 bases). Trimming removed 6 bases at V and 5 bases at J, with 19 bases between. The CDR3 sequence is 15 residues long. The germline V gene encodes CDR1 SNHLY and CDR2 FYNNEI. The CDR3 protein is CASRATGTGGTEAFF. The DNA of the CDR3 is TGTGCCAGCAGAGCTACCGGGACGGGGGGGACTGAAGCTTTCTTT.

The chain combines TRBV15 with TRBJ1-5; D is undetermined. The germline CDR1 and CDR2 sequences are LNHNV and YYDKDF (reference sequence). Trimming took off 2 bases at V and 0 bases at J, with 8 bases between the two ends. The CDR3 is made up of 15 amino acids. This CDR3 is CATSRSTYSNQPQHF. CDR3 coding DNA: TGTGCCACCAGCAGATCCACCTATAGCAATCAGCCCCAGCATTTT.

The rearrangement joins TRBV28 to TRBJ2-5; unclear D gene. Per the germline V gene, CDR1 is MDHEN and CDR2 is SYDVKM. The CDR3 runs to 11 residues. V dropped 2 bases and J dropped 5 bases, with 3 bases sitting between them. CDR3 protein: CASSLAETQYF. The CDR3 DNA reads TGTGCCAGCAGTTTAGCGGAGACCCAGTACTTC.